Shown below are 14 T cell receptor beta chains from a single sample sequenced in a study of graft-versus-host responses after intestinal transplantation. Assay used: immunoSEQ multiplex PCR; TCRdb lists only in-frame clones, some missing. Altogether about 47,000 clones are present, roughly 93% being singletons, with the ten largest covering more than 4.5%. Material: PBMCs, obtained 786 days after a first intestinal transplant, on the day of a second. The source is a human patient who received an intestinal transplant, so some T cells may come from the graft donor.

This clone was found once. The gene calls are TRBV28 and TRBJ2-7; weak D call: TRBD2 (5 bases). From germline, CDR1 is MDHEN and CDR2 SYDVKM. The V and J ends lost 8 bases and 1 base respectively, with 12 bases between them. The CDR3 loop spans 13 amino acids. The CDR3 nucleotides are TGTGCCAGCTCGACCGGCGGGTCCTACGAGCAGTACTTC. This encodes CASSTGGSYEQYF.

The chain links TRBV27 to TRBJ1-3; D ambiguous. V was trimmed by 3 bases and J by 1 base, leaving 7 bases between them. The CDR3 is made up of 14 amino acids. Germline V gene sequence: CDR1 MNHEY, CDR2 SMNVEV (reference sequence). This chain's CDR3 is CASSFTASGNTIYF. Written as DNA, the CDR3 is TGTGCCAGCAGTTTCACAGCGTCTGGAAACACCATATATTTT.

Worth noting for this clone: Possible read error: a much larger clone is one base away. The chain employs TRBV6-5 and TRBJ2-3; the match to TRBD2 covers 9 bases. Germline V lookup: CDR1 MNHEY, CDR2 SVGAGI. The CDR3 is 14 residues long. The CDR3 spells CATSGAGGGDTQYF. The CDR3 nucleotides are TGTGCCACCAGTGGGGCGGGAGGGGGGGATACGCAGTATTTT.

The CDR3 nucleotides read TGTGCCAGCAGCCCCCGGAAGCTAGCGGGAAAAGAGACCCAGTACTTC. Residues: CASSPRKLAGKETQYF. The chain joins TRBV9 to TRBJ2-5, with TRBD2 identical over 9 bases. V lost 4 bases and J lost 3; bases outside the gene matches: 10. The CDR3 runs 16 residues. Per germline, CDR1 SGDLS and CDR2 YYNGEE.

The chain links TRBV5-4 to TRBJ2-1, with 10 bases identical to TRBD2. V was clipped by 4 bases and J by 7 bases; unmatched bases: 5. Germline CDR1 and CDR2: SGHNT and YYREEE (reference sequence). The CDR3 has 14 residues. CDR3 amino acids: CASSPGLAENEQFF. The CDR3 DNA reads as TGTGCCAGCAGCCCCGGACTAGCGGAGAATGAGCAGTTCTTC.

The chain has TRBV9 and TRBJ1-1; possibly TRBD1 for D (6 bases). Between the trimmed V and J ends, which lost 0 bases and 4 bases, there was a span of 13 bases. The CDR3 loop spans 15 amino acids. CDR1 is SGDLS, CDR2 YYNGEE, per germline. The CDR3 loop is CASSVGAGVGTEAFF. CDR3 nucleotides: TGTGCCAGCAGCGTAGGTGCAGGGGTGGGCACTGAAGCTTTCTTT.

V and J are TRBV28 and TRBJ2-2; 13 nucleotides align to TRBD2. This CDR3 is 16 amino acids long. The junction had 10 bases not matched to a gene; V was cut back by 6 bases and J by 9 bases. CDR1 and CDR2 from the germline V gene are MDHEN and SYDVKM. The DNA of the CDR3 is TGTGCCAGCAGCCCTGGACTAGCGGGAGTTCACTGGGAGCTGTTTTTT. It specifies CASSPGLAGVHWELFF.

The chain couples TRBV5-1 to TRBJ1-1; D remains ambiguous. Trimming took off 0 bases at V and 11 bases at J, with 8 bases between the two ends. Germline CDR1 SGHRS, CDR2 YFSETQ. The CDR3 totals 11 residues. In DNA, the CDR3 is TGCGCCAGCAGCTTGGGAGGGCAGGCTTTCTTT. It translates to CASSLGGQAFF. The complete variable domain, with remaining parts taken from reference TRBV5-1 and TRBJ1-1, reads KAGVTQTPRYLIKTRGQQVTLSCSPISGHRSVSWYQQTPGQGLQFLFEYFSETQRNKGNFPGRFSGRQFSNSRSEMNVSTLELGDSALYLCASSLGGQAFFGQGTRLTVV.

This chain connects TRBV5-4 to TRBJ2-7; the D call may be TRBD1 or TRBD2 (7 bases each). The CDR3 consists of 13 residues. Germline assignment: CDR1 SGHNT and CDR2 YYREEE (reference sequence). The V and J ends lost 7 bases and 5 bases respectively, with 16 bases between them. The CDR3 sequence: CASSGGQTDEQYF. The DNA of the CDR3 is TGTGCCAGCTCGGGGGGACAGACGGACGAGCAGTACTTC.

V and J are TRBV7-9 and TRBJ2-4, with 10 bases lining up with TRBD2. The germline V gene encodes CDR1 SEHNR and CDR2 FQNEAQ (reference sequence). The junction had 13 bases not matched to a gene; V was cut back by 5 bases and J by 0 bases. The CDR3 sequence is 19 residues long. CDR3 protein: CASSRPGLAPDGAKNIQYF. CDR3 DNA sequence: TGTGCCAGCAGCCGACCGGGACTAGCGCCCGATGGAGCCAAAAACATTCAGTACTTC.

The chain has TRBV27 and TRBJ2-5; D uncertain. The J call may be in error: the DNA end matches TRBJ2-7 better. This CDR3 has 14 amino acids. Germline lookup yields CDR1 MNHEY and CDR2 SMNVEV (reference sequence). The CDR3 spells CASSPHYTSYEQYF. CDR3 sequence (DNA): TGTGCCAGCAGTCCGCATTACACCTCCTACGAGCAGTACTTC.

The gene calls are TRBV18 and TRBJ1-4; D not certain. Trimming left V 2 bases short and J 4 bases short, with 11 bases between. The CDR3 has 15 amino acids. Germline CDR1 reads KGHSH; CDR2 reads LQKENI. In DNA, the CDR3 is TGTGCCAGCTCACCAACGGCAGGACGTAATGAAAAACTGTTTTTT. Amino acids: CASSPTAGRNEKLFF.

The chain has TRBV12-5 and TRBJ2-5; D is undetermined. CDR1 and CDR2 from the germline V gene are LGHNT and FRNRAP. This CDR3 is 10 amino acids long. V lost 9 bases and J lost 3, with 5 bases in between. This CDR3 is CASDEETQYF. The CDR3 DNA is TGTGCTAGCGACGAAGAGACCCAGTACTTC.

This chain connects TRBV19 to TRBJ1-2, with D possibly matching TRBD1 (5 bases). V gave up 7 bases and J gave up 4 bases, with 13 bases separating them. The CDR3 runs to 13 residues. Germline assignment: CDR1 LNHDA and CDR2 SQIVND (reference sequence). This CDR3 is CASTPGLIYGYTF. The CDR3 DNA sequence: TGTGCCAGTACACCAGGGCTAATCTATGGCTACACCTTC.